This T cell receptor beta chain was observed in a study of blood T cell repertoires in COVID-19. Looking at the study overall: Italy, Spain and the United States were the sources of the convalescent and acute COVID-19 samples. In each case, the material was cDNA or gDNA derived from T cells, B-cell-depleted T cells, or PBMCs.

Germline V gene sequence: CDR1 SGHVS, CDR2 FNYEAQ. This CDR3 region has 14 residues. J gave up 1 base and V 4 bases, and 2 bases lay outside the gene matches. Self-reported history from a screening survey and questionnaire set each donor's cohort. Source study methods: Researchers report that nucleated cell counts were estimated from reference gene primer amplification. Generated by immunoSEQ multiplex PCR, the TCRdb table keeps only in-frame clones and is missing some. D and trimming come from the DNA, and the V and J calls and clone size come from that table. This sample has roughly 190,000 clones, with about 91% found just once.

The chain uses TRBV7-6 and TRBJ2-5; 8 bases line up with TRBD2. The origin of this receptor is a young woman who had recovered from COVID-19. The sample was PBMCs or T cells enriched from blood (not recorded which). The CDR3 loop is CASSYSGTQETQYF. As DNA, the CDR3 is TGTGCCAGCAGCTATAGCGGGACCCAAGAGACCCAGTACTTC.